A selection of T cell receptor beta chains follows, all from one sample in a study of regulatory T cells in long-lasting Graves disease. TCRdb passed the multiplex PCR reads through MiXCR, listing each CDR3 protein once. The table shows 300,000 to 500,000 distinct CDR3 sequences, with around 20% occurring only once. The specimen comprised peripheral blood mononuclear cells (PBMCs), sampled when the disease was refractory, from a patient treated with antithyroid drugs. These receptors were taken from a female donor with Graves disease. The conserved cysteine and the conserved F or W are not part of the CDR3 here.

V	J	CDR3
TRBV7-9	TRBJ1-2	ASSSNAGGDYGYT
TRBV18	TRBJ2-7	ASSLRLADTYEQY
TRBV13	TRBJ2-7	ASSSQSSGKYEQY
TRBV9	TRBJ2-7	ASSVTGETGYEQY
TRBV12-3/TRBV12-4	TRBJ2-5	ASSFGETQY
TRBV20-1	TRBJ2-2	SAIGLAGGLTGELF
TRBV7-2	TRBJ2-7	ASSWRAIQIQPNSYEQY
TRBV20-1	TRBJ2-5	SLAPTWETQY
TRBV6-5	TRBJ1-1	ASSYGGRVAF
TRBV6-1	TRBJ1-5	ARNLAGTDSNQPQH
TRBV6-5	TRBJ1-1	ASSYSGTGGTEAF
TRBV19	TRBJ2-5	ASRTGGAETQY
TRBV5-1	TRBJ2-7	ASSILGQGAYEQY
TRBV3-1	TRBJ2-7	ASSQQGGHEQY
TRBV28	TRBJ2-7	ASSSPPAYEQY
TRBV28	TRBJ2-7	ASLTWAGVSYEQY
TRBV12-3/TRBV12-4	TRBJ2-1	ASSGLAGGGNEQF
TRBV10-3	TRBJ2-7	AISGHLAGSYEQY
TRBV28	TRBJ2-5	ASTLERDWETQY
TRBV27	TRBJ1-5	ASSLSGQGGEPQH
TRBV3-1	TRBJ2-1	ASSHSGRGYNEQF
TRBV5-5	TRBJ2-7	ASSFNPGTSIYEQY
TRBV28	TRBJ1-2	ASSFNHREELMNYGYT
TRBV20-1	TRBJ2-7	SASPLALSSYEQY
TRBV3-1	TRBJ2-4	ASSQDSGGSKNIQY
TRBV7-2	TRBJ1-1	ASSLGARTEAF
TRBV7-2	TRBJ2-1	ASSPQHWALFYGCSYNEQF
TRBV7-9	TRBJ2-4	ASSSSRLDRKNIQY
TRBV7-2	TRBJ2-7	ASSPSLSPSSYEQY
TRBV28	TRBJ2-2	ASEGGTGELF
TRBV4-3	TRBJ1-4	ASSQGQGSKLF
TRBV20-1	TRBJ2-5	SARSEVQETQY
TRBV11-2	TRBJ1-5	ASSLNGINQPQH
TRBV7-3	TRBJ2-7	ASSLTVLEQY
TRBV6-2/TRBV6-3	TRBJ2-2	ASSLAAANTGELF
TRBV28	TRBJ2-1	ASSLHSGNAYNEQF
TRBV24-1	TRBJ2-2	ATSDKPGLAGVTGELF
TRBV7-9	TRBJ2-7	ASSSDYTYEQY
TRBV27	TRBJ2-7	ASSFLSRSYEQY
TRBV19	TRBJ1-5	ASSTRQLYQPQH
TRBV10-3	TRBJ1-1	AISESGGTEAF